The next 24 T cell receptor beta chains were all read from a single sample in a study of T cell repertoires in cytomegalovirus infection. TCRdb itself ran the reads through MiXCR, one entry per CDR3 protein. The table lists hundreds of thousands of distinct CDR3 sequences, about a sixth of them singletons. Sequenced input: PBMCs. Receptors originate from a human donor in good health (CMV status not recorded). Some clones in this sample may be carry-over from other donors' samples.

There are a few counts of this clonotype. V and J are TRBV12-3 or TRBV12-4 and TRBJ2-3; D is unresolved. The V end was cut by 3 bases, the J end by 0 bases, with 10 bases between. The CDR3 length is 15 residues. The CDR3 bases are TGTGCCAGCAGTTTTGTCGACTCTAGCACAGATACGCAGTATTTT. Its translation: CASSFVDSSTDTQYF.

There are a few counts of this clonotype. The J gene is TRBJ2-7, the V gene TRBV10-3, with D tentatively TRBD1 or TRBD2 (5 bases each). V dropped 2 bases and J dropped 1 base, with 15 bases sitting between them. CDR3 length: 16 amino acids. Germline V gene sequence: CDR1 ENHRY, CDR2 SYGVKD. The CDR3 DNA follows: TGTGCCATCAGTGAGGGTCGGGGCAGCAGATCCTACGAGCAGTACTTC. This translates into CAISEGRGSRSYEQYF.

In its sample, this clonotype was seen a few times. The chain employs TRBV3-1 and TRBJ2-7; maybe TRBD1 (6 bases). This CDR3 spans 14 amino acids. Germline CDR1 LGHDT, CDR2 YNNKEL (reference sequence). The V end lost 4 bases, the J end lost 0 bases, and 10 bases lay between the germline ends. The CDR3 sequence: CASSRRDISYEQYF. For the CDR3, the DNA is TGTGCCAGCAGCCGTCGGGACATCTCCTACGAGCAGTACTTC.

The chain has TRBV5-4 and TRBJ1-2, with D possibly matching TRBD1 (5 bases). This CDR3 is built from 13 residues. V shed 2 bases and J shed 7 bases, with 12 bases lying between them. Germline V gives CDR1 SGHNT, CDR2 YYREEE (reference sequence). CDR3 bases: TGTGCCAGCAGCTTATATGGGGGATTTGGCTACACCTTC. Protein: CASSLYGGFGYTF.

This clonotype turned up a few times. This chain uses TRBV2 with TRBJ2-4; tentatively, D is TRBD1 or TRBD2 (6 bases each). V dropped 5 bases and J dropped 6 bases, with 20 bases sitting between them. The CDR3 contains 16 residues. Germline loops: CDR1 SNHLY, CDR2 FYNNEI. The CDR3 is CASSPSQGGLGNIQYF. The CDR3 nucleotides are TGTGCCAGCAGTCCCTCCCAAGGGGGGCTGGGAAACATTCAGTACTTC.

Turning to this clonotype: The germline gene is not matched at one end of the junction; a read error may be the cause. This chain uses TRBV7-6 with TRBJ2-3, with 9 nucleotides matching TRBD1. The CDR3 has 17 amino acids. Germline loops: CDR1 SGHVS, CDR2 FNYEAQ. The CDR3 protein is CASSLARAGQGTDSQYF. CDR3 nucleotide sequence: TGTGCCAGCAGCTTAGCAAGGGCGGGACAGGGCACAGATTCGCAGTATTTT.

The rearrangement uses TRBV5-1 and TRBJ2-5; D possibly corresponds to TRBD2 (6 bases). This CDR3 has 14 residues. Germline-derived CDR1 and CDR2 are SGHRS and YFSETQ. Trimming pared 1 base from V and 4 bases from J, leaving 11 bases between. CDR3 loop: CASSLRGTGETQYF. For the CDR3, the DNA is TGCGCCAGCAGCTTGCGGGGGACCGGAGAGACCCAGTACTTC.

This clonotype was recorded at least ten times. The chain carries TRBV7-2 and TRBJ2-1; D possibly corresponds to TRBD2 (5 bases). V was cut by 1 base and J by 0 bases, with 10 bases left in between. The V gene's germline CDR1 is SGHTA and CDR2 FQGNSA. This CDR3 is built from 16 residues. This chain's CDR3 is CASSLVGASSYNEQFF. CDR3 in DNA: TGTGCCAGCAGCTTAGTGGGAGCCTCCTCCTACAATGAGCAGTTCTTC.

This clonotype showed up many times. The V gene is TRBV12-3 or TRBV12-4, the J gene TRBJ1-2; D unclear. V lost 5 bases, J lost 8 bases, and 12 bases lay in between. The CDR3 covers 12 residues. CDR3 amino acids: CASSPSGYGYTF. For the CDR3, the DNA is TGTGCCAGCAGTCCCTCGGGGTACGGCTACACCTTC.

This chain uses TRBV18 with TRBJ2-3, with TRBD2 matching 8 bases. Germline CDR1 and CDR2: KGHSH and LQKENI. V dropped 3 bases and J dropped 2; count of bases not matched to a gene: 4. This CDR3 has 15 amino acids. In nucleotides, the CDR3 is TGTGCCAGCTCACCGTCTAGCGGGCCCACAGATACGCAGTATTTT. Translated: CASSPSSGPTDTQYF.

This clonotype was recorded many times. The chain's CDR3 is CASSQDAYQPQHF. The CDR3 coding sequence is TGTGCCAGCAGCCAGGATGCCTATCAGCCCCAGCATTTT. The chain uses TRBV7-3 and TRBJ1-5; D unclear. The CDR3 spans 13 residues. V shed 5 bases and J shed 5 bases, with 10 bases lying between them. Germline V gives CDR1 SGHTA, CDR2 FQGTGA.

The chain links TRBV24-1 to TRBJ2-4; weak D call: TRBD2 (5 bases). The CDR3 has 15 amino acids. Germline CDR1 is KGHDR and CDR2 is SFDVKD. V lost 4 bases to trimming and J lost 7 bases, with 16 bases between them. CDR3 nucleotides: TGTGCCACCAGTGACCGGACGAGGGATTCGAACATTCAGTACTTC. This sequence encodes CATSDRTRDSNIQYF.

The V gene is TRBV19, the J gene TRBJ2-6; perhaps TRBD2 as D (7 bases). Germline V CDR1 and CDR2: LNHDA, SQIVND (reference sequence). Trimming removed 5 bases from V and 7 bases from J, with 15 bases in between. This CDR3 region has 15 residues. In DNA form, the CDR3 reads TGTGCCAGTAGTTCACCCGGGGGGCTAGCCAACGTCCTGACTTTC. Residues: CASSSPGGLANVLTF.

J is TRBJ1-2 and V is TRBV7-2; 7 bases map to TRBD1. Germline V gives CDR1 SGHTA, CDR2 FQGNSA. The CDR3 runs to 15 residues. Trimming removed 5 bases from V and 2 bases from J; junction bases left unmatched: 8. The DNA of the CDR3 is TGTGCCAGCAGCCCAACGGCAGGGGGGAACTATGGCTACACCTTC. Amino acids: CASSPTAGGNYGYTF. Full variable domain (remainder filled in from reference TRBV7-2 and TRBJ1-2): GAGVSQSPSNKVTEKGKDVELRCDPISGHTALYWYRQSLGQGLEFLIYFQGNSAPDKSGLPSDRFSAERTGGSVSTLTIQRTQQEDSAVYLCASSPTAGGNYGYTFGSGTRLTVV.

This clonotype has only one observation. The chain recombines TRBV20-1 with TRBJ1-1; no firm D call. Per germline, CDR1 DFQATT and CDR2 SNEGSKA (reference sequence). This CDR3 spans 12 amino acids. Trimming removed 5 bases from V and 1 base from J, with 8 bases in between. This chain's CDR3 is CSAGRSNTEAFF. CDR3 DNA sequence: TGCAGTGCTGGACGGTCGAACACTGAAGCTTTCTTT.

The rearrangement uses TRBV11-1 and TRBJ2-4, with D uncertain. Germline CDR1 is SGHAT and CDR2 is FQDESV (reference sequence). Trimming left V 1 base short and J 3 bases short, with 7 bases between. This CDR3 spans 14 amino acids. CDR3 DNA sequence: TGTGCCAGCAGCTTAGACCGTAACAAAAACATTCAGTACTTC. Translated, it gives CASSLDRNKNIQYF.

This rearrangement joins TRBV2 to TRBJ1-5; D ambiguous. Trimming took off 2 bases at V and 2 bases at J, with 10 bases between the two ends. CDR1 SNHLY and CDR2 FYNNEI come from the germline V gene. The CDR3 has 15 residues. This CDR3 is CASSERPLGNQPQHF. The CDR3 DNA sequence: TGTGCCAGCAGTGAAAGACCTCTGGGCAATCAGCCCCAGCATTTT. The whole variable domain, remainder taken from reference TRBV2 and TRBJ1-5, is EPEVTQTPSHQVTQMGQEVILRCVPISNHLYFYWYRQILGQKVEFLVSFYNNEISEKSEIFDDQFSVERPDGSNFTLKIRSTKLEDSAMYFCASSERPLGNQPQHFGDGTRLSIL.

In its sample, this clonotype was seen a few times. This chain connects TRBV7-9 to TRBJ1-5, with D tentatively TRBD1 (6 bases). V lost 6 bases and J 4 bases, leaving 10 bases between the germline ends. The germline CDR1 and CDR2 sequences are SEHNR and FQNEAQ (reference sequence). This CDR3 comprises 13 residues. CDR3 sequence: CASSQGQNQPQHF. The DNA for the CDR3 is TGTGCCAGCAGTCAAGGACAGAATCAGCCCCAGCATTTT.

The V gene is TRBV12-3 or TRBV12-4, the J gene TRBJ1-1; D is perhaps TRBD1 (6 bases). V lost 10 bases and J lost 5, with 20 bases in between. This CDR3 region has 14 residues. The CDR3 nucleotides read TGTGCCACTAAGGAACAGGGTGCGGGGACTGAAGCTTTCTTT. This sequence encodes CATKEQGAGTEAFF.

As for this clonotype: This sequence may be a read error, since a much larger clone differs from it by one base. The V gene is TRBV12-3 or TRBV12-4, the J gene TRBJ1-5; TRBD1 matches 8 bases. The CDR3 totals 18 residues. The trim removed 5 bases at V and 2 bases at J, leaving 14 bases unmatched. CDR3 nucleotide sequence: TGTGCCAGCAGTCCCCTGGAACAGGGGGAGCATCGCAATCAGCCCCAGCATTTT. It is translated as CASSPLEQGEHRNQPQHF.

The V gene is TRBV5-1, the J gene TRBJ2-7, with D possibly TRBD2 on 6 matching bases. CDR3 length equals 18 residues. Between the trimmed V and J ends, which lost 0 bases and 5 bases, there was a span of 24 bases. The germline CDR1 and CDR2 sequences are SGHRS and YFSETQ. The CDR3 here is CASSLELTRGVRSDEQYF. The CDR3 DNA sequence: TGCGCCAGCAGCTTGGAGTTAACTCGCGGGGTTCGGAGCGACGAGCAGTACTTC.

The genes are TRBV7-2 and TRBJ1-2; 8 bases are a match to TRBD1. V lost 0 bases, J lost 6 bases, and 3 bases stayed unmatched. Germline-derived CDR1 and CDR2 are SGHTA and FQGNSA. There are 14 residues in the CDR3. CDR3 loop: CASSLAQGADGYTF. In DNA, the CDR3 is TGTGCCAGCAGCTTAGCGCAGGGGGCTGATGGCTACACCTTC. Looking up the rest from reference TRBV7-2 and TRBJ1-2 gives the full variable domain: GAGVSQSPSNKVTEKGKDVELRCDPISGHTALYWYRQSLGQGLEFLIYFQGNSAPDKSGLPSDRFSAERTGGSVSTLTIQRTQQEDSAVYLCASSLAQGADGYTFGSGTRLTVV.

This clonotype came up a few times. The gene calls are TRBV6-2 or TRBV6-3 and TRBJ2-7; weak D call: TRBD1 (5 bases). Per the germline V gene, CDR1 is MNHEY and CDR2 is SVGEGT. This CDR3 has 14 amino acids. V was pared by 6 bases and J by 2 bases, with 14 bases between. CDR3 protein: CASRTAGIPYEQYF. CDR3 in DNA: TGTGCCAGCAGAACGGCAGGGATCCCCTACGAGCAGTACTTC.

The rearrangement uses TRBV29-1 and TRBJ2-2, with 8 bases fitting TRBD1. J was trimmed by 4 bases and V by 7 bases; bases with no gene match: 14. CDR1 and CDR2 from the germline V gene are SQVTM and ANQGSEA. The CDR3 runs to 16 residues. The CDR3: CSAKAGGEGSTGELFF. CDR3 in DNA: TGCAGCGCAAAAGCAGGGGGCGAGGGTAGCACCGGGGAGCTGTTTTTT.